This T cell receptor beta chain stems from a study of T cells in localized non-small cell lung cancer. General observations from the study: Only one tumor region went through sequencing, so heterogeneity may still be there. A median of roughly 57 clones ranked among the top 100 in tumor appeared in adjacent lung. Of the tissues analyzed, uninvolved adjacent lung showed maximal T cell clonality, greater than tumor.

Repertoires were generated with immunoSEQ multiplex PCR, while TCRdb's copy carries only in-frame clones and drops some. The table lists 20,000 to 30,000 clones, roughly 87% of them singletons. CDR3 size: 12 residues. Germline-derived CDR1 and CDR2 are ENHRY and SYGVKD. The ends were cut back, 7 bases at V and 5 bases at J, with 12 bases in the middle. Comments on this clone: The antigen is unknown.

The specimen comprised peripheral blood, sampled before any cancer treatment. The sequence was obtained from a male donor aged 60 or older with stage I squamous cell lung carcinoma. The chain combines TRBV10-3 with TRBJ2-7; maybe TRBD1 (5 bases). Here the CDR3 reads CAIKETDNEQYF. In DNA form, the CDR3 reads TGTGCCATCAAAGAGACAGACAACGAGCAGTACTTC.